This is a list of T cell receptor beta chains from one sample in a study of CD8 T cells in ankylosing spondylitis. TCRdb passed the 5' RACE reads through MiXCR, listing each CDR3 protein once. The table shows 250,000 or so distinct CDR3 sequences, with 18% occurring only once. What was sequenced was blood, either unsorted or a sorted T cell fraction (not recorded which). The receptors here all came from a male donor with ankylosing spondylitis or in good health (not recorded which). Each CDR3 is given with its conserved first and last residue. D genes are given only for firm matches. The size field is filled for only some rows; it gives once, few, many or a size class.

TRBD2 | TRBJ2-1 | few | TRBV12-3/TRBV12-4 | CASSPLPGTSAYNEQFF | TGTGCCAGCAGCCCCCTCCCCGGGACTAGCGCCTACAATGAGCAGTTCTTC
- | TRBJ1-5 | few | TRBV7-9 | CASSLGSENQPQHF | TGTGCCAGCAGCTTAGGGAGCGAGAATCAGCCCCAGCATTTT
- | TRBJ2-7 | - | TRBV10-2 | CASSEGPSFYEQYF | TGCGCCAGCAGTGAAGGGCCTAGCTTCTACGAGCAGTACTTC
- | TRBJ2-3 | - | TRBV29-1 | CSVEVLGSDTQYF | TGCAGCGTTGAAGTACTAGGTTCAGATACGCAGTATTTT
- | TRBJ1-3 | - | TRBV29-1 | CSVEPRDGEGNTIYF | TGCAGCGTTGAACCCAGGGACGGGGAAGGAAACACCATATATTTT
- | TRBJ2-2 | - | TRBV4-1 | CASSLTRNTGELFF | TGCGCCAGCAGCTTGACCCGGAACACCGGGGAGCTGTTTTTT
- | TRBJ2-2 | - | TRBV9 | CASSPPDSSGELFF | TGTGCCAGCAGCCCACCGGACAGCTCCGGGGAGCTGTTTTTT
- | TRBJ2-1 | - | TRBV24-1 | CAAGTRNEQFF | TGCGCAGCCGGAACTCGCAATGAGCAGTTCTTC
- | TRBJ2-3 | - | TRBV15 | CATSQLDADPTDTQYF | TGTGCCACCAGCCAATTAGATGCAGACCCCACAGATACGCAGTATTTT
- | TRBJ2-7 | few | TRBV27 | CASSGRDLSYEQYF | TGTGCCAGCAGTGGGCGGGATCTCTCCTACGAGCAGTACTTC
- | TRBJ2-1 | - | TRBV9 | CASSVGNRAENEQFF | TGTGCCAGCAGCGTAGGGAACAGGGCTGAGAATGAGCAGTTCTTC
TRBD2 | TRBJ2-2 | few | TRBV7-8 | CASSLYGDYNTGELFF | TGTGCCAGCAGCTTATATGGGGACTATAACACCGGGGAGCTGTTTTTT
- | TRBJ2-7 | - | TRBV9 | CASSVVGQGNYEQYF | TGTGCCAGCAGCGTAGTAGGTCAGGGGAACTACGAGCAGTACTTC
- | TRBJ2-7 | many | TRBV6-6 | CASSYIPYEQYF | TGTGCCAGCAGTTACATTCCCTACGAGCAGTACTTC
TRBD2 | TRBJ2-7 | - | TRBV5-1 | CASSLVTSVDEQYF | TGCGCCAGCAGCTTGGTTACTAGCGTCGACGAGCAGTACTTC
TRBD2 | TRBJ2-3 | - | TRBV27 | CASKVWGLAGGPSTDTQYF | TGTGCCAGCAAAGTCTGGGGCCTAGCGGGAGGGCCCTCCACAGATACGCAGTATTTT
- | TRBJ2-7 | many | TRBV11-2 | CASSLGGLGEQYF | TGTGCCAGCAGCTTAGGGGGCTTAGGCGAGCAGTACTTC
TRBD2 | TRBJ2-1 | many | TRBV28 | CASSLRLAGNDEQFF | TGTGCCAGCAGTTTACGGCTAGCGGGTAACGATGAGCAGTTCTTC
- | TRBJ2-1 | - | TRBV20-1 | CSARDLGNEQFF | TGCAGTGCTAGAGACCTAGGCAATGAGCAGTTCTTC
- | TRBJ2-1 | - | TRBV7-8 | CASSLVGGDYWNEQFF | TGTGCCAGCAGCTTAGTAGGGGGGGACTATTGGAATGAGCAGTTCTTC
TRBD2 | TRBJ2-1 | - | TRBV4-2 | CASSQEATSGEPYNEQFF | TGTGCCAGCAGCCAAGAGGCGACTAGCGGAGAACCCTACAATGAGCAGTTCTTC
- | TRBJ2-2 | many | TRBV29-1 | CSVLLATGELFF | TGCAGCGTGTTGTTGGCCACCGGGGAGCTGTTTTTT
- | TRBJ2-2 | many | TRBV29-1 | CSVVGKTNTGELFF | TGCAGCGTTGTTGGGAAAACGAACACCGGGGAGCTGTTTTTT
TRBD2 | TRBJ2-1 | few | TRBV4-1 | CASSPLPGLAGNEQFF | TGCGCCAGCAGCCCCCTCCCGGGACTAGCGGGCAATGAGCAGTTCTTC
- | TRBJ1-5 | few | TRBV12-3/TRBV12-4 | CASSGAGALGQPQHF | TGTGCCAGCAGTGGAGCGGGGGCTCTGGGTCAGCCCCAGCATTTT
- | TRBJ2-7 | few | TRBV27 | CASKISGTVTYEQYF | TGTGCCAGCAAAATTTCCGGGACGGTAACCTACGAGCAGTACTTC
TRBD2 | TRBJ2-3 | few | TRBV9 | CASSVVSGRLTDTQYF | TGTGCCAGCAGCGTAGTTAGCGGGAGGCTAACAGATACGCAGTATTTT
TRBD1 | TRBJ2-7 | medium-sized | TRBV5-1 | CASSPSPGQRLVAYF | TGCGCCAGCAGCCCCTCCCCGGGACAGAGACTTGTGGCGTACTTC
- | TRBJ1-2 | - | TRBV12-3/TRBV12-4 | CASYHTSKVPGYTF | TGTGCCAGCTATCACACATCCAAAGTTCCTGGCTACACCTTC
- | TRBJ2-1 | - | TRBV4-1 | CASSQDAGALNNEQFF | TGCGCCAGCAGCCAAGATGCGGGGGCGCTTAACAATGAGCAGTTCTTC
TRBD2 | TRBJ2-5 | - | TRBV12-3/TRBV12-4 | CASSGTSKETQYF | TGTGCCAGCAGTGGGACTAGCAAGGAGACCCAGTACTTC
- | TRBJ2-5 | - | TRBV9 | CASSAVGGTQETQYF | TGTGCCAGCAGCGCGGTAGGAGGGACCCAAGAGACCCAGTACTTC
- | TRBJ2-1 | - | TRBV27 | CASSLTGNNEQFF | TGTGCCAGCAGTTTAACAGGGAACAATGAGCAGTTCTTC